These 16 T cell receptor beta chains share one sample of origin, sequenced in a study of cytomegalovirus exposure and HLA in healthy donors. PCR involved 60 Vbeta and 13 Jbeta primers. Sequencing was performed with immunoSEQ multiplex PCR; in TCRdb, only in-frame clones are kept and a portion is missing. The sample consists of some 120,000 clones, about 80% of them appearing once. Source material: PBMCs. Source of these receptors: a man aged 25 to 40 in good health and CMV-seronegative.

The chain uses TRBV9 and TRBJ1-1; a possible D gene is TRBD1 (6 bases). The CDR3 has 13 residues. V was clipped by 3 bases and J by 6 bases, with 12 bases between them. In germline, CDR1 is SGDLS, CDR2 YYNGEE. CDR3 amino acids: CASSAPQGSEAFF. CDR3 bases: TGTGCCAGCAGCGCGCCGCAGGGGTCTGAAGCTTTCTTT.

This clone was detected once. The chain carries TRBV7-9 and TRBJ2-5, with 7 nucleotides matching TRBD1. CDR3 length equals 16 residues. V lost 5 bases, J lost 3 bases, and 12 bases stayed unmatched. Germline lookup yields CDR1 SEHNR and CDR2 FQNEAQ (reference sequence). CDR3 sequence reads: CASSPWDRLNKETQYF. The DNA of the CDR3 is TGTGCCAGCAGCCCCTGGGACAGACTAAATAAAGAGACCCAGTACTTC.

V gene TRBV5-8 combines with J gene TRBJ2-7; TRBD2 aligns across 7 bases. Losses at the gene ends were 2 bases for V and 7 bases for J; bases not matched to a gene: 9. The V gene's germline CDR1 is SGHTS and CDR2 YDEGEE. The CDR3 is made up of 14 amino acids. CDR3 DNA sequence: TGTGCCAGCAGCTTCGGGGGGAGGTTTCGTGAGCAGTACTTC. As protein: CASSFGGRFREQYF.

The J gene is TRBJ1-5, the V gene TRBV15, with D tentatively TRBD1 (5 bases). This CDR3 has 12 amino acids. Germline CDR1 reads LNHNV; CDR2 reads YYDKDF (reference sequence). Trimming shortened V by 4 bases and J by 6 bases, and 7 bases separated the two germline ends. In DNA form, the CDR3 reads TGTGCCACCAGCATAACAGGTCAGCCCCAGCATTTT. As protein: CATSITGQPQHF.

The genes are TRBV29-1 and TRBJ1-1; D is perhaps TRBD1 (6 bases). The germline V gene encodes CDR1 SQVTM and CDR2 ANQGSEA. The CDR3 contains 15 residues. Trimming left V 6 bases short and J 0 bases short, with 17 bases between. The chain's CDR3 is CSVQRGGLMNTEAFF. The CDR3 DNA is TGCAGCGTGCAAAGGGGGGGCCTCATGAACACTGAAGCTTTCTTT.

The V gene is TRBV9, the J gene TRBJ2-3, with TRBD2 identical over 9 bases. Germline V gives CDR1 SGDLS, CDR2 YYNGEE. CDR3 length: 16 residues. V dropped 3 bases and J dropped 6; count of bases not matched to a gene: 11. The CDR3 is CASSGEEREAVDTQYF. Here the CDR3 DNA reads TGTGCCAGCAGCGGAGAAGAGCGGGAGGCCGTGGATACGCAGTATTTT.

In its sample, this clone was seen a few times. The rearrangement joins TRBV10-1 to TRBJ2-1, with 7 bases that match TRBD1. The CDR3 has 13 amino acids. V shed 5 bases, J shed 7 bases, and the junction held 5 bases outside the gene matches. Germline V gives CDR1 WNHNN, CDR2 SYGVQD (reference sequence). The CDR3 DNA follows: TGCGCCAGCAGTACGGGACAGACAAATGAGCAGTTCTTC. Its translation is CASSTGQTNEQFF.

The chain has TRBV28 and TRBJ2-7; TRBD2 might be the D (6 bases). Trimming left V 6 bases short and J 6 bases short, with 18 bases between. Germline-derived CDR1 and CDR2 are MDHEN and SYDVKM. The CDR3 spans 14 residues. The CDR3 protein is CASSADGTQIEQYF. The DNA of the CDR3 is TGTGCCAGCAGCGCGGACGGGACTCAAATCGAGCAGTACTTC.

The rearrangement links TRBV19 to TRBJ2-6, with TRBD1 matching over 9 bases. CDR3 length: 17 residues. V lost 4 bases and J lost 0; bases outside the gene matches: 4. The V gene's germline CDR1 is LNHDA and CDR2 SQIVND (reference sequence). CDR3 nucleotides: TGTGCCAGTAGTACGGGACAGGGTTTCTCTGGGGCCAACGTCCTGACTTTC. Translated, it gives CASSTGQGFSGANVLTF.

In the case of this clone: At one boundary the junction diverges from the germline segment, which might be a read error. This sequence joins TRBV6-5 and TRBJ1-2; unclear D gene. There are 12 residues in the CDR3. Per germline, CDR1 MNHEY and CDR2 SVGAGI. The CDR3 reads CASGYFNYGYPF. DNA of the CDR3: TGTGCCAGCGGGTATTTTAACTATGGCTACCCCTTC.

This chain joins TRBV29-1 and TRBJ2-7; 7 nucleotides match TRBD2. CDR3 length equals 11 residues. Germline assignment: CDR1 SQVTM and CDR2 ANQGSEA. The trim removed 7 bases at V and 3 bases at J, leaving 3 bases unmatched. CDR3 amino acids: CSALADYEQYF. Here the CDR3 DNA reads TGCAGCGCTCTAGCGGACTACGAGCAGTACTTC.

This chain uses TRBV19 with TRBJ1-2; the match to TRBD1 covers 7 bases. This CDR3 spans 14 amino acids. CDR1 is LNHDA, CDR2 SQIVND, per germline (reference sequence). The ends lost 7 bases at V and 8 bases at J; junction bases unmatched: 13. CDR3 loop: CASTEDRWALGYTF. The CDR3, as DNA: TGTGCCAGTACCGAGGACAGGTGGGCCCTCGGCTACACCTTC.

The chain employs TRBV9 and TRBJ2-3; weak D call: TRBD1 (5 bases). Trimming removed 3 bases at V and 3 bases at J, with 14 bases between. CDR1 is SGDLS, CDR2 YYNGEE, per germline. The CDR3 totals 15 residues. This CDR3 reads CASSAGHGFTDTQYF. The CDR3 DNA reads TGTGCCAGCAGCGCAGGACATGGTTTTACAGATACGCAGTATTTT.

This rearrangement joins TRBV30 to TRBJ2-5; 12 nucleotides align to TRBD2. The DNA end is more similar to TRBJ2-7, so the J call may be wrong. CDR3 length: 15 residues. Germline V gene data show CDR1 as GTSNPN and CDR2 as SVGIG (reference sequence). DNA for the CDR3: TGTGCCTGGAGTGTAGGGGGACTAGCGGGTTACGAGCAGTACTTC. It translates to CAWSVGGLAGYEQYF.

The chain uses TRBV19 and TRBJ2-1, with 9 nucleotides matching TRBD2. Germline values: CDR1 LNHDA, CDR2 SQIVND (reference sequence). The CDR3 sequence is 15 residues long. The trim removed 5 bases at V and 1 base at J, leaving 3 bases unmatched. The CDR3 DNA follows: TGTGCCAGTAGTTCAGCGGGAGGATCCTACAATGAGCAGTTCTTC. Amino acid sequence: CASSSAGGSYNEQFF.

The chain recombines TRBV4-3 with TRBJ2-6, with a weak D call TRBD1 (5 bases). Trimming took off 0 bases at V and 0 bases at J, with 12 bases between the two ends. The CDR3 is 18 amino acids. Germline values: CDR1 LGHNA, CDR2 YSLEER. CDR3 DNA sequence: TGCGCCAGCAGCCAAGATTATTTTAGGGGCTCTGGGGCCAACGTCCTGACTTTC. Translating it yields CASSQDYFRGSGANVLTF.